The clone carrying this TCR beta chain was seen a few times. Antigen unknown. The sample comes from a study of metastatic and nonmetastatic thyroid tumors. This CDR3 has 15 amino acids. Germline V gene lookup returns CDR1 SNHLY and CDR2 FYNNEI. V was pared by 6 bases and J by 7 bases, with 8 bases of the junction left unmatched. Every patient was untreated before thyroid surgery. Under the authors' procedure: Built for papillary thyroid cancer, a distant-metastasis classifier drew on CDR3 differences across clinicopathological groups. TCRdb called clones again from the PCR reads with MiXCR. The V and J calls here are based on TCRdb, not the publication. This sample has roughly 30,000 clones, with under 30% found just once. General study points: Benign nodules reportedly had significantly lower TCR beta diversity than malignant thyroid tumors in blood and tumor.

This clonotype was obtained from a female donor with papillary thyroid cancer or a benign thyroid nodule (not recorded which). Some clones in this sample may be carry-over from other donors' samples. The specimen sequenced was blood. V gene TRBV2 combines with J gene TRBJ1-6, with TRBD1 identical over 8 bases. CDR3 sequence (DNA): TGTGCCAGCAGGCCAGGACAGGGCAGAAATTCACCCCTCCACTTT. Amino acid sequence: CASRPGQGRNSPLHF. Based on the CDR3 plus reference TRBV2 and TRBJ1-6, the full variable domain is EPEVTQTPSHQVTQMGQEVILRCVPISNHLYFYWYRQILGQKVEFLVSFYNNEISEKSEIFDDQFSVERPDGSNFTLKIRSTKLEDSAMYFCASRPGQGRNSPLHFGNGTRLTVT.